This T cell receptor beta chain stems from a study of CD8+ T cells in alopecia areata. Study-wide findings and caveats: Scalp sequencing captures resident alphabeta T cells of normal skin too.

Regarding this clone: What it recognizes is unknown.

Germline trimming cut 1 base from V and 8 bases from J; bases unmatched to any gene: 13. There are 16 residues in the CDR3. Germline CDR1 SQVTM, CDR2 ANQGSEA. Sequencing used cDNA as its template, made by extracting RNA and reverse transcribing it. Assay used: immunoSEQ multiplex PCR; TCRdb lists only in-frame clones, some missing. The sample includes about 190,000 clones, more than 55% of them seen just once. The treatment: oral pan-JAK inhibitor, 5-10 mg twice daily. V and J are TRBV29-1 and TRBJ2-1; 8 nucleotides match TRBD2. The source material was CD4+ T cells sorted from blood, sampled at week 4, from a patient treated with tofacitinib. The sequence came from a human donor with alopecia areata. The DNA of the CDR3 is TGCAGCGTTGAAGCGGCGGGGGGAGGGCCGGTTGATGAGCAGTTCTTC. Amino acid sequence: CSVEAAGGGPVDEQFF.